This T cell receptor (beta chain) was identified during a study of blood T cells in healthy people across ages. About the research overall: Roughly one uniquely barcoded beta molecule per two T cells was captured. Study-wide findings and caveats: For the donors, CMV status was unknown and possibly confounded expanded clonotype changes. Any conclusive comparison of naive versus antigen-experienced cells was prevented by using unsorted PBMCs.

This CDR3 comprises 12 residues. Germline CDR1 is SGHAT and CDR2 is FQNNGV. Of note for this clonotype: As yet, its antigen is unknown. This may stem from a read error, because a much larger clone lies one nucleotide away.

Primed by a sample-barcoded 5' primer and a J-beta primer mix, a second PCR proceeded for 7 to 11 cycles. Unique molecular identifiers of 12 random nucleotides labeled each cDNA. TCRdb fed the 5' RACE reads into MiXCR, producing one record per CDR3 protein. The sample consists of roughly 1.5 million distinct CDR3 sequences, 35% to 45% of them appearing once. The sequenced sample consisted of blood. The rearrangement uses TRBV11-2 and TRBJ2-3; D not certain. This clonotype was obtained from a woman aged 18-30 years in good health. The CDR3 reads CAGSYGPDTQYF. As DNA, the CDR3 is TGTGCCGGCAGCTATGGCCCAGATACGCAGTATTTT.